The TCR beta chain under discussion was sequenced for a study of cytomegalovirus exposure and HLA in healthy donors. The V segment lost 4 bases and the J segment 1 base; nucleotides outside the gene matches: 3. In germline, CDR1 is LNHDA, CDR2 SQIVND (reference sequence). The CDR3 contains 14 residues. Study-wide findings and caveats: In terms of immune exposure information, only CMV serostatus was available.

The sample holds a few counts of this clone. Antigen: not known. The PCR employed 60 Vbeta primers together with 13 Jbeta primers. Clones were sequenced by immunoSEQ multiplex PCR, and TCRdb holds only the in-frame ones, with some missing. The sample has roughly 90,000 clones, around three quarters seen once; the top ten hold approximately 7.9%. Material for sequencing was PBMCs. The receptor was isolated from a man aged 25 to 40 in good health and CMV-seronegative. The V and J genes are TRBV19 and TRBJ1-1; 7 bases are a match to TRBD1. Written as DNA, the CDR3 is TGTGCCAGTAGTAAAGGGGGCTGGAACACTGAAGCTTTCTTT. Its protein is CASSKGGWNTEAFF.